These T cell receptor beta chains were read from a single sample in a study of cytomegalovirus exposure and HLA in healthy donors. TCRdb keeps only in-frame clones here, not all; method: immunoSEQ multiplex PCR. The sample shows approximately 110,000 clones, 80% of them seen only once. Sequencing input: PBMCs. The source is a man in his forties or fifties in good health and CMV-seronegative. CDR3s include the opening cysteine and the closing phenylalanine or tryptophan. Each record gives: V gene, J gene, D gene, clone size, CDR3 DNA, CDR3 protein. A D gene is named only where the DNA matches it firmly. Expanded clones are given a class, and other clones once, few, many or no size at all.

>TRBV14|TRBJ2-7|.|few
TGTGCCAGCAGCCAAGTGTTTACCTACGAGCAGTACTTC
CASSQVFTYEQYF
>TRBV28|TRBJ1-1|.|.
TGTGCCAGCAGTCCCCGGGGGGCTTCTACTGAAGCTTTCTTT
CASSPRGASTEAFF
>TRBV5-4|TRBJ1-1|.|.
TGTGCCAGCAGCCTATCAGGGGTAGGCACTGAAGCTTTCTTT
CASSLSGVGTEAFF
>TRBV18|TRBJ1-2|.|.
TGTGCCAGCTCACCAGCGGCGGGGGCGCGGGGCTACACCTTC
CASSPAAGARGYTF
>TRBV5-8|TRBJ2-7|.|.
TGTGCCAGCAGCTTGGATCCCCTTTACGAGCAGTACTTC
CASSLDPLYEQYF
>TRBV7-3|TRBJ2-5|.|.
TGTGCCAGCAGCCCACGGGTAGCAGAGACCCAGTACTTC
CASSPRVAETQYF
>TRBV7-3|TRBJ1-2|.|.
TGTGCCAGCAGCTTAACACTCTCAGGGGATGGCTACACCTTC
CASSLTLSGDGYTF
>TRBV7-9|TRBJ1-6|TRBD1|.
TGTGCCAGCAGCTTAGATGGTCAGGGGGGTAATTCACCCCTCCACTTT
CASSLDGQGGNSPLHF
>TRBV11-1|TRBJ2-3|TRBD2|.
TGTGCCAGCAGCCGTAGCGGGAATAGAGATACGCAGTATTTT
CASSRSGNRDTQYF
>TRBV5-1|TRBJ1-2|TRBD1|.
TGCGCCAGCAGCTTGGGCGGGGGACAGGATGGCTACACCTTC
CASSLGGGQDGYTF
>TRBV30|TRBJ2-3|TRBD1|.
TGTGCCTGGACCCAGGGGGCTGCAGATACGCAGTATTTT
CAWTQGAADTQYF
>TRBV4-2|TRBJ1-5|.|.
TGTGCCAGCAGCCAAGAATCGGGTGGTAGCAATCAGCCCCAGCATTTT
CASSQESGGSNQPQHF
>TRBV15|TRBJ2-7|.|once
TGTGCCACCAGCAGAGTTCCCCCCCCAGGGAACGACGAGCAGTACTTC
CATSRVPPPGNDEQYF
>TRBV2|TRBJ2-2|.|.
TGTGCCAGCAGTGATGTAGCGGTGAACACCGGGGAGCTGTTTTTT
CASSDVAVNTGELFF
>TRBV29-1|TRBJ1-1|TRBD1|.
TGCAGCGGATCCAGGGGGTCTGAAGCTTTCTTT
CSGSRGSEAFF
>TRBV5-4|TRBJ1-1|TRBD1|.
TGTGCCAGCAGCTTCCCCCGACAGGGAGCTGAAGCTTTCTTT
CASSFPRQGAEAFF
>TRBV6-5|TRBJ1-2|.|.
TGTGCCAGCAGTTCCCCTAGCGGAGAGGCGGCTGAAGGCTACACCTTC
CASSSPSGEAAEGYTF
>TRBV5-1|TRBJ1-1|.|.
TGCGCCAGCACCCTACTGACACCCAAGAACACTGAAGCTTTCTTT
CASTLLTPKNTEAFF
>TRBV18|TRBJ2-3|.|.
TGTGCCAGCTCACCGGGGCTTAGCGGAGCTAGCACAGATACGCAGTATTTT
CASSPGLSGASTDTQYF
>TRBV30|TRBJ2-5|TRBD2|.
TGTGCCTGGAGTGTACGGATCACTAGCGGGTATAGTAAGGAGACCCAGTACTTC
CAWSVRITSGYSKETQYF
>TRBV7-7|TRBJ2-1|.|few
TGTGCTAGCAGCCCGCCGGCGGGACCCTACAATGAGCAGTTCTTC
CASSPPAGPYNEQFF
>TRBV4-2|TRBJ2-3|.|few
TGTGCCAGCAGCCAAGATGGGGCGCCGGAGGGTACAGATACGCAGTATTTT
CASSQDGAPEGTDTQYF
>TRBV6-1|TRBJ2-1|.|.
TGTGCCAGCAGTGAAGTAGGGACTTCAATCCGGTGGGAGTTCTTC
CASSEVGTSIRWEFF